Listed below are T cell receptor beta chains from one sample, sequenced in a study of blood T cell repertoires in COVID-19. Assay: immunoSEQ multiplex PCR; the TCRdb copy retains only in-frame clones and omits some. The table shows nearly 65,000 clones, with about 86% occurring only once. The sample comprised peripheral blood. The receptors here all came from a human donor in a cohort sampled during active COVID-19. Both conserved end residues are part of each CDR3. The D gene is left open where the match is weak. Clone size appears in some rows only: once, few, many, or a class for an expanded clone.

>TRBJ2-7|NA|TRBD1|TRBV7-2
TGTGCCAGCAGCTTAGATGCCCAGACAGGGGGACCAGCGGGCTACGAGCAGTACTTC
CASSLDAQTGGPAGYEQYF
>TRBJ1-1|NA|TRBD1|TRBV11-2
TGTGCCAGCAGCCCCGGACAGGGTGACACTGAAGCTTTCTTT
CASSPGQGDTEAFF
>TRBJ1-2|NA|TRBD1|TRBV14
TGTGCCAGCAGCCCCCTTGGGACAGGCCGACCTGGCTACACCTTC
CASSPLGTGRPGYTF
>TRBJ2-7|NA|TRBD2|TRBV7-2
TGTGCCAGCACTGATGGCGGGAGGTCCTCCTACGAGCAGTACTTC
CASTDGGRSSYEQYF
>TRBJ1-2|NA|NA|TRBV30
TGTGCCTGGAGTGTACTGATCGGGGATGGCTACACCTTC
CAWSVLIGDGYTF
>TRBJ2-3|NA|NA|TRBV29-1
TGCAGCGTTGAAAGTGGTGCAGGGGGCACAGATACGCAGTATTTT
CSVESGAGGTDTQYF
>TRBJ1-6|NA|TRBD1|TRBV9
TGTGCCAGCAGCGTAACAGGGGTGGCAAATTCACCCCTCCACTTT
CASSVTGVANSPLHF
>TRBJ2-7|NA|TRBD1|TRBV18
TGTGCCAGCTCTCCACCAGGGGGCCGATCCTACGAGCAGTACTTC
CASSPPGGRSYEQYF
>TRBJ1-5|few|NA|TRBV5-7
TGTGCCAGCAGCTTGGGCGGAAAGGAGCATAGCAATCAGCCCCAGCATTTT
CASSLGGKEHSNQPQHF
>TRBJ2-7|NA|NA|TRBV21-1
TGTGCCAGCGTTAGTAGTATAGGGGAAACCTACGAGCAGTACTTC
CASVSSIGETYEQYF
>TRBJ1-6|once|NA|TRBV6-5
TGTGCCAGCAGCTACTATAATTCACCCCTCCACTTT
CASSYYNSPLHF
>TRBJ2-1|NA|TRBD2|TRBV4-3
TGCGCCAGCAGCCAAGCGACTAGCGGGACCGCCAGCGAGCAGTTCTTC
CASSQATSGTASEQFF